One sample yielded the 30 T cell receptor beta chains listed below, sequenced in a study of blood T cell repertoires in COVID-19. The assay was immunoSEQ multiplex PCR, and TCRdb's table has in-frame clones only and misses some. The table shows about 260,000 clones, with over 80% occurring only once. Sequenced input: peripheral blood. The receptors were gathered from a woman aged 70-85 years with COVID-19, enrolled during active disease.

CDR3 bases: TGTGCCAGTAGTGGGGGAGGGGATTACCAGCCCCAGCATTTT. The encoded protein is CASSGGGDYQPQHF. The chain joins TRBV19 to TRBJ1-5; D may be TRBD1 (5 bases). This CDR3 has 14 amino acids. The germline V gene has CDR1 LNHDA and CDR2 SQIVND (reference sequence). Trimming left V 5 bases short and J 7 bases short, with 15 bases between.

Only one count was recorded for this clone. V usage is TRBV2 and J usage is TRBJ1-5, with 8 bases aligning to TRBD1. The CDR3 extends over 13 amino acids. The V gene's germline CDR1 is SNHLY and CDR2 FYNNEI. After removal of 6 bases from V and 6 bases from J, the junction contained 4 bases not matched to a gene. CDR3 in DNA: TGTGCCAGCAGGACAGGGGTGGGTCAGCCCCAGCATTTT. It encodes CASRTGVGQPQHF.

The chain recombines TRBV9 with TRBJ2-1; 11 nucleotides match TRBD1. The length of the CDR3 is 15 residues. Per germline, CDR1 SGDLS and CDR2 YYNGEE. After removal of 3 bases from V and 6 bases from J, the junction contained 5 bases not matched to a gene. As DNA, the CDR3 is TGTGCCAGCAGCGACGGGGACAGGGGGTCCAATGAGCAGTTCTTC. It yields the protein CASSDGDRGSNEQFF.

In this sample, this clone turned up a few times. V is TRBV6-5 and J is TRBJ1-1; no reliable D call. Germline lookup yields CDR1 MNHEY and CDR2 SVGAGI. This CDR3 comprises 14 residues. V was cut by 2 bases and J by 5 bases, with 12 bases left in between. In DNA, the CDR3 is TGTGCCAGCAGTTACCCAAACGGAGGGACTGAAGCTTTCTTT. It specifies CASSYPNGGTEAFF.

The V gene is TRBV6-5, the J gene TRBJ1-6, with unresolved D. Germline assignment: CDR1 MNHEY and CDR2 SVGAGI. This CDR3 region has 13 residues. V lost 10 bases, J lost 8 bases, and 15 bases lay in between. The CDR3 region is CATYSVLYSPLHF. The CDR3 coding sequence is TGTGCCACCTATTCTGTTTTGTATTCACCCCTCCACTTT.

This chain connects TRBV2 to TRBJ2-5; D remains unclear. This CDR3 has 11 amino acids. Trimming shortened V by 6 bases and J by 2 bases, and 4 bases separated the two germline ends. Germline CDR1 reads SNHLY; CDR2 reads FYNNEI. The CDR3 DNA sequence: TGTGCCAGCAGGACTCAAGAGACCCAGTACTTC. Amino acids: CASRTQETQYF.

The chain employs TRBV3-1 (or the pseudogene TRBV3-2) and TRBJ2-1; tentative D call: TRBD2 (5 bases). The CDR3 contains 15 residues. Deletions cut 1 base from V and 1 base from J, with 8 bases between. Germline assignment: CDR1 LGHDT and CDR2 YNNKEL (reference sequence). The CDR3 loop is CASSQGTSSYNEQFF. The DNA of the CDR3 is TGTGCCAGCAGCCAAGGGACTTCATCCTACAATGAGCAGTTCTTC.

CDR3 coding DNA: TGTGCCAGTCTGAATCAGCCCCAGCATTTT. Translation: CASLNQPQHF. This rearrangement joins TRBV9 to TRBJ1-5, with D unclear. V was trimmed by 8 bases and J by 4 bases, leaving 4 bases between them. Germline V CDR1 and CDR2: SGDLS, YYNGEE. CDR3 length: 10 amino acids. The variable domain in full, completed from reference TRBV9 and TRBJ1-5, reads DSGVTQTPKHLITATGQRVTLRCSPRSGDLSVYWYQQSLDQGLQFLIQYYNGEERAKGNILERFSAQQFPDLHSELNLSSLELGDSALYFCASLNQPQHFGDGTRLSIL.

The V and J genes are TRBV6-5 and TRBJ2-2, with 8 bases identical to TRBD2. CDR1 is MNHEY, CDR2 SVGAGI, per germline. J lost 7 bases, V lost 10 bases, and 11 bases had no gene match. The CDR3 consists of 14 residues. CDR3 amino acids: CATSASGRIGELFF. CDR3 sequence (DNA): TGTGCCACCTCGGCAAGCGGGAGAATCGGGGAGCTGTTTTTT.

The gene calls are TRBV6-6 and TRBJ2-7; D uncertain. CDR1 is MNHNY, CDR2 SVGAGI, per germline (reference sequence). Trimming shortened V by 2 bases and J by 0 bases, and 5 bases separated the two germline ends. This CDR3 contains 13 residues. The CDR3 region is CASSYTSSYEQYF. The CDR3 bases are TGTGCCAGCAGTTACACATCCTCCTACGAGCAGTACTTC.

In DNA form, the CDR3 reads TGCGCCAGCAGCTTTCGTAAGAACAGCCTATACCAAGAGACCCAGTACTTC. It is translated as CASSFRKNSLYQETQYF. The chain links TRBV5-1 to TRBJ2-5, with no clear D. Trimming removed 2 bases from V and 0 bases from J, with 17 bases in between. The V gene's germline CDR1 is SGHRS and CDR2 YFSETQ. CDR3 length: 17 amino acids.

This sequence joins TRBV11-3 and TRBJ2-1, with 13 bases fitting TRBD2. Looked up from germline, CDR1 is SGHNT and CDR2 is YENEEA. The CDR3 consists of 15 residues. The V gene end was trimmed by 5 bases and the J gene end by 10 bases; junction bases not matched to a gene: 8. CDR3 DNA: TGTGCCAGCAGCGCCCCGGGACTAGCGGGGAGGGAGCAGTTCTTC. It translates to CASSAPGLAGREQFF. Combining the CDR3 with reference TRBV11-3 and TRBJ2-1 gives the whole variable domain EAGVVQSPRYKIIEKKQPVAFWCNPISGHNTLYWYLQNLGQGPELLIRYENEEAVDDSQLPKDRFSAERLKGVDSTLKIQPAELGDSAVYLCASSAPGLAGREQFFGPGTRLTVL.

CDR3 sequence: CASTPRRGNTGELFF. Here the CDR3 DNA reads TGTGCCAGCACTCCCAGACGGGGGAACACCGGGGAGCTGTTTTTT. V gene TRBV6-5 combines with J gene TRBJ2-2; maybe TRBD2 (5 bases). Trimming cost V 7 bases and J 1 base, with 13 bases left between them. The CDR3 extends over 15 amino acids. Germline-derived CDR1 and CDR2 are MNHEY and SVGAGI.

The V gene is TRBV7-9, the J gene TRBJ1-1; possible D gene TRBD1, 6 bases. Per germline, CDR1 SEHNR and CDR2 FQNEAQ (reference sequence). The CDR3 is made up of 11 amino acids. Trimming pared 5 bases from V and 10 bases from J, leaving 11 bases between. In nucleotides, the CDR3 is TGTGCCAGCAGCCGACAGGCTTCAGCTTTCTTT. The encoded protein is CASSRQASAFF. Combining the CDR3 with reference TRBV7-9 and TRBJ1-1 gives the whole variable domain DTGVSQNPRHKITKRGQNVTFRCDPISEHNRLYWYRQTLGQGPEFLTYFQNEAQLEKSRLLSDRFSAERPKGSFSTLEIQRTEQGDSAMYLCASSRQASAFFGQGTRLTVV.

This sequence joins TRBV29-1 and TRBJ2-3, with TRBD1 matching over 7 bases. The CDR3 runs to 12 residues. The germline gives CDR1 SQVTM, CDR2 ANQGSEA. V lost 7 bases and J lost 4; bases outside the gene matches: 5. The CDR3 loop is CSAEGGADTQYF. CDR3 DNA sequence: TGCAGCGCCGAAGGGGGCGCAGATACGCAGTATTTT.

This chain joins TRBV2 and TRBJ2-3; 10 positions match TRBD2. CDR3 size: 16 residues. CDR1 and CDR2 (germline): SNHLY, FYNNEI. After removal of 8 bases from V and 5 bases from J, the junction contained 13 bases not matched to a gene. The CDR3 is CASGESGRAVGDTQYF. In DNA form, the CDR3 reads TGTGCCAGCGGCGAAAGCGGGAGGGCCGTTGGAGATACGCAGTATTTT.

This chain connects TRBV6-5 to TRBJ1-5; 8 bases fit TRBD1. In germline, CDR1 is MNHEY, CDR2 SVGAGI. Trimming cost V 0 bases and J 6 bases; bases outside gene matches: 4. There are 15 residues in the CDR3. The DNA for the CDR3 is TGTGCCAGCAGTTACTCGCTTCAGGGGGCTCAGCCCCAGCATTTT. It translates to CASSYSLQGAQPQHF.

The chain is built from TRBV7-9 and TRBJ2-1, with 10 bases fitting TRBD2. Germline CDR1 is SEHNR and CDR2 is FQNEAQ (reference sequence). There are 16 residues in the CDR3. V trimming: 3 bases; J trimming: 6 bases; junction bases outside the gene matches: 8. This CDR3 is CASSFTSRLAGNEQFF. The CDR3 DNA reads TGTGCCAGCAGCTTTACGTCCCGACTAGCGGGCAATGAGCAGTTCTTC.

CDR3 nucleotide sequence: TGTGCCAGCACCGCGGGACAGCCGAACTATGGCTACACCTTC. This encodes CASTAGQPNYGYTF. The gene calls are TRBV28 and TRBJ1-2; TRBD1 matches 7 bases. Germline V gene lookup returns CDR1 MDHEN and CDR2 SYDVKM. J was trimmed by 2 bases and V by 7 bases; bases with no gene match: 7. The CDR3 sequence is 14 residues long.

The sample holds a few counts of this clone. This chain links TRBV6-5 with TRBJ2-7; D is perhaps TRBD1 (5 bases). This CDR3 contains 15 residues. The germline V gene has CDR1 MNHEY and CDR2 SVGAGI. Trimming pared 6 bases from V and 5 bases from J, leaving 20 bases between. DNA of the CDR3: TGTGCCAGCAGCCCATCGGGTGACAGAAGGAACGAGCAGTACTTC. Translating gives CASSPSGDRRNEQYF.

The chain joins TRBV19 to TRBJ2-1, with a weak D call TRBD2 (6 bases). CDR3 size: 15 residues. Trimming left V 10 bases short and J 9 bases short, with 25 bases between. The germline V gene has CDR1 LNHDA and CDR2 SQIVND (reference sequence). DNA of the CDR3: TGTGCCACCGCCGGGGGTCCTGCCGTCCGAGGTGAGCAGTTCTTC. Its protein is CATAGGPAVRGEQFF.

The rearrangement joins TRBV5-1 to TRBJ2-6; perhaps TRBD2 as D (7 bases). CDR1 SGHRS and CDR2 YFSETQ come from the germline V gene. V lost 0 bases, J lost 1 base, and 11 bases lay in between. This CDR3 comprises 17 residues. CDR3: CASSLEQGGSGANVLTF. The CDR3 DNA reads TGCGCCAGCAGCTTGGAACAGGGAGGGTCTGGGGCCAACGTCCTGACTTTC.

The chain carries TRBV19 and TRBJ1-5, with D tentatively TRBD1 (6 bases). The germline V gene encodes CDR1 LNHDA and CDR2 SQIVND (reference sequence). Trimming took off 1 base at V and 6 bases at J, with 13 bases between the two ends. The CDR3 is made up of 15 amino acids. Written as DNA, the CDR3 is TGTGCCAGTAGTATAGTGGGGCAGGGGTCTCAGCCCCAGCATTTT. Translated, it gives CASSIVGQGSQPQHF.

The CDR3 nucleotides read TGTGCCAGCAGCCACCCAAGCGGGAGAGAGACCCAGTACTTC. This translates into CASSHPSGRETQYF. The rearrangement joins TRBV3-1 (or the pseudogene TRBV3-2) to TRBJ2-5; 8 bases are a match to TRBD2. This CDR3 has 14 amino acids. Germline assignment: CDR1 LGHDT and CDR2 YNNKEL (reference sequence). The V segment lost 3 bases and the J segment 4 bases; nucleotides outside the gene matches: 4.

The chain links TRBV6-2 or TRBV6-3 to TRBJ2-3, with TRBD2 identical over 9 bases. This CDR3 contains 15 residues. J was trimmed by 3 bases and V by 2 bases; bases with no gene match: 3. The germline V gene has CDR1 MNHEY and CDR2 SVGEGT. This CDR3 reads CASSYVLAGTDTQYF. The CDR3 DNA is TGTGCCAGCAGTTACGTGCTAGCGGGAACAGATACGCAGTATTTT.

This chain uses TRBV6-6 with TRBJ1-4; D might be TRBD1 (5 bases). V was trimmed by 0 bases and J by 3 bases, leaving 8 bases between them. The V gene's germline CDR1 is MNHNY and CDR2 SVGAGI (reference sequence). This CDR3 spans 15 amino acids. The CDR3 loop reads CASSYSTRANEKLFF. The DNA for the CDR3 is TGTGCCAGCAGTTACTCGACCAGGGCTAATGAAAAACTGTTTTTT.

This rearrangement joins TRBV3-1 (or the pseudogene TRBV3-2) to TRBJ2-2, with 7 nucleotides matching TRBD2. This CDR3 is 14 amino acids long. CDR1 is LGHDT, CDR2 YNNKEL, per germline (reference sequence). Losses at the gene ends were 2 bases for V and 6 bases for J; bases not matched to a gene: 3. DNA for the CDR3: TGTGCCAGCAGCCAACGCGGGAGCGCCGGGGAGCTGTTTTTT. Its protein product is CASSQRGSAGELFF.

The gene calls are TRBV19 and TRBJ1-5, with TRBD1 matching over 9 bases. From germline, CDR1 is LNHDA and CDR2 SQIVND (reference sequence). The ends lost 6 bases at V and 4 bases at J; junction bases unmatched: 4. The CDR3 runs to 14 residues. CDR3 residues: CASSQGTGNQPQHF. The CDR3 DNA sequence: TGTGCCAGTAGCCAAGGGACAGGGAATCAGCCCCAGCATTTT.

CDR3 sequence: CASSIKAGGNQPQHF. Written as DNA, the CDR3 is TGTGCCAGTAGTATAAAGGCGGGGGGCAATCAGCCCCAGCATTTT. The chain links TRBV19 to TRBJ1-5, with D tentatively TRBD1 (5 bases). Trimming shortened V by 2 bases and J by 2 bases, and 10 bases separated the two germline ends. The CDR3 is made up of 15 amino acids. Germline values: CDR1 LNHDA, CDR2 SQIVND (reference sequence).

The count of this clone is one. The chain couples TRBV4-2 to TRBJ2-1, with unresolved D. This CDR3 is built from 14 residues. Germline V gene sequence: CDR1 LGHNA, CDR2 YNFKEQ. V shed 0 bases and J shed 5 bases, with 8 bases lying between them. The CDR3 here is CASSQEAADNEQFF. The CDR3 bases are TGTGCCAGCAGCCAAGAGGCCGCCGACAATGAGCAGTTCTTC.